This T cell receptor beta chain was sequenced for a study of control samples from healthy donors and cancer patients. Generated by immunoSEQ multiplex PCR, the TCRdb table keeps only in-frame clones and is missing some. The table records about 39,000 clones, around 83% of them present only once. This clone was found once. The sample contains more than one DNA sequence encoding this CDR3. Looked up from germline, CDR1 is DFQATT and CDR2 is SNEGSKA (reference sequence). The V end was cut by 4 bases, the J end by 7 bases, with 10 bases between. The CDR3 spans 11 residues. This sequence originates from a woman aged 55-75 years with lung cancer. The sequencing input was PBMCs. The J gene is TRBJ1-2, the V gene TRBV20-1, with D possibly TRBD1 on 5 matching bases. CDR3 sequence (DNA): TGCAGTGCTACAGGGTCTGGTGGCTACACCTTC. This encodes CSATGSGGYTF.